These 20 T cell receptor beta chains share one sample of origin, sequenced in a study of T cell responses to AZD1222 COVID-19 vaccine. Here immunoSEQ multiplex PCR was the method, and the copy in TCRdb shows in-frame clones only, minus some. The data show roughly 180,000 clones, almost 95% seen once. The specimen was peripheral blood, collected on day 0 of AZD1222 vaccination. The source of these receptors is an adult in good health.

The rearrangement uses TRBV7-6 and TRBJ2-3; 10 bases are shared with TRBD2. Trimming removed 5 bases from V and 2 bases from J; junction bases left unmatched: 16. CDR1 is SGHVS, CDR2 FNYEAQ, per germline. This CDR3 comprises 19 residues. CDR3 DNA sequence: TGTGCCAGCAGCAGAAAGTATGAGCGGGAGGGAAGAACCACAGATACGCAGTATTTT. Its translation is CASSRKYEREGRTTDTQYF.

The rearrangement uses TRBV29-1 and TRBJ2-7, with D uncertain. Germline loops: CDR1 SQVTM, CDR2 ANQGSEA. V dropped 4 bases and J dropped 3 bases, with 7 bases sitting between them. This CDR3 has 11 residues. CDR3 residues: CSVAEYYEQYF. DNA of the CDR3: TGCAGCGTTGCAGAGTACTACGAGCAGTACTTC.

V and J are TRBV6-2 or TRBV6-3 and TRBJ2-7, with D uncertain. The CDR3 is 13 residues long. V was cut by 2 bases and J by 3 bases, with 8 bases left in between. Germline V gene lookup returns CDR1 MNHEY and CDR2 SVGEGT. CDR3 protein: CASSYQAVYEQYF. In DNA, the CDR3 is TGTGCCAGCAGTTACCAGGCCGTCTACGAGCAGTACTTC.

The gene calls are TRBV20-1 and TRBJ1-3; no reliable D call. Between the trimmed V and J ends, which lost 3 bases and 4 bases, there was a span of 10 bases. Per germline, CDR1 DFQATT and CDR2 SNEGSKA (reference sequence). This CDR3 has 13 amino acids. In DNA, the CDR3 is TGCAGTGCTAGTCCGACACACGGAAACACCATATATTTT. This translates into CSASPTHGNTIYF.

The table lists this clone with a count of one. The chain recombines TRBV27 with TRBJ1-5; TRBD1 is a possible D gene (6 bases). The CDR3 consists of 15 residues. Germline CDR1 and CDR2: MNHEY and SMNVEV (reference sequence). V was trimmed by 3 bases and J by 5 bases, leaving 14 bases between them. This chain's CDR3 is CASSFGGRGYQPQHF. In DNA form, the CDR3 reads TGTGCCAGCAGTTTCGGAGGAAGGGGGTATCAGCCCCAGCATTTT.

The rearrangement links TRBV19 to TRBJ1-1; D unclear. The CDR3 is 15 residues long. In germline, CDR1 is LNHDA, CDR2 SQIVND (reference sequence). The germline V and J ends were trimmed by 1 base and 4 bases, with 13 bases remaining between them. In DNA, the CDR3 is TGTGCCAGTAGTATAGGGGGTGGAATTGGCACTGAAGCTTTCTTT. This gives the protein CASSIGGGIGTEAFF.

The chain joins TRBV10-3 to TRBJ2-1, with 9 bases matching TRBD2. V lost 3 bases to trimming and J lost 9 bases; unmatched junction nucleotides: 9. This CDR3 has 15 amino acids. CDR1 and CDR2 (germline): ENHRY, SYGVKD. The CDR3 DNA reads as TGTGCCATCAGTGAACGGCGGGAGGGCGGTAGTGAGCAGTTCTTC. It encodes CAISERREGGSEQFF.

This chain joins TRBV7-9 and TRBJ1-1; TRBD1 aligns across 11 bases. The CDR3 sequence is 16 residues long. V dropped 1 base and J dropped 0; count of bases not matched to a gene: 1. CDR1 and CDR2 (germline): SEHNR, FQNEAQ (reference sequence). The CDR3, as DNA: TGTGCCAGCAGCTTAGGGGACAGGGGGATGAACACTGAAGCTTTCTTT. Amino acid sequence: CASSLGDRGMNTEAFF.

This clone has just one count. The DNA for the CDR3 is TGTGCCAGCAGTTACTCGATTTTCCTAGCGGGAGCGACCTCCTACGAGCAGTACTTC. Its protein product is CASSYSIFLAGATSYEQYF. The chain has TRBV6-2 or TRBV6-3 and TRBJ2-7; 10 nucleotides agree with TRBD2. V shed 0 bases, J shed 0 bases, and the junction held 11 bases outside the gene matches. Germline V gene sequence: CDR1 MNHEY, CDR2 SVGEGT. The CDR3 is made up of 19 amino acids.

The chain links TRBV30 to TRBJ1-1; weak D call: TRBD1 (5 bases). Trimming cost V 4 bases and J 10 bases, with 13 bases left between them. The CDR3 runs to 11 residues. Germline CDR1 and CDR2: GTSNPN and SVGIG (reference sequence). In DNA form, the CDR3 reads TGTGCCTGGATCTCCCCGGGGCGAGCTTTCTTT. Protein product: CAWISPGRAFF.

V and J are TRBV3-1 (or the pseudogene TRBV3-2) and TRBJ2-1; TRBD2 aligns across 9 bases. Germline-derived CDR1 and CDR2 are LGHDT and YNNKEL (reference sequence). CDR3 length: 14 residues. Trimming at V came to 4 bases and at J to 5 bases, leaving 3 bases not matched to a gene. The CDR3 reads CASSRTSVNNEQFF. The CDR3 region has the DNA TGTGCCAGCAGCCGGACTAGCGTGAACAATGAGCAGTTCTTC.

The V and J genes are TRBV5-1 and TRBJ1-1; 7 nucleotides match TRBD1. The V gene's germline CDR1 is SGHRS and CDR2 YFSETQ. The CDR3 is 14 residues long. After removal of 4 bases from V and 3 bases from J, the junction contained 6 bases not matched to a gene. The CDR3 loop reads CASSRDSRHTEAFF. CDR3 DNA sequence: TGCGCCAGCAGCCGGGACAGCCGACACACTGAAGCTTTCTTT.

The chain employs TRBV7-6 and TRBJ2-1, with 12 nucleotides matching TRBD2. There are 20 residues in the CDR3. Trimming removed 3 bases from V and 7 bases from J; junction bases left unmatched: 19. Germline values: CDR1 SGHVS, CDR2 FNYEAQ. CDR3 DNA sequence: TGTGCCAGCAGCTTTAGAGACCCCCCCACGCGACTAGCGGGAGTTAATGAGCAGTTCTTC. Its protein product is CASSFRDPPTRLAGVNEQFF.

This chain uses TRBV9 with TRBJ2-2, with D hard to call. The CDR3 totals 16 residues. Germline V lookup: CDR1 SGDLS, CDR2 YYNGEE. Trimming cost V 0 bases and J 2 bases, with 11 bases left between them. The CDR3 protein is CASSVDGRLNTGELFF. CDR3 nucleotide sequence: TGTGCCAGCAGCGTAGACGGCCGGCTAAACACCGGGGAGCTGTTTTTT.

The V and J genes are TRBV14 and TRBJ1-2; D not resolved. CDR3 size: 14 residues. The germline V gene encodes CDR1 SGHDN and CDR2 FVKESK. V gave up 4 bases and J gave up 3 bases, with 12 bases separating them. The CDR3 DNA reads TGTGCCAGCAGCCCCGGCGCGCAGGACTATGGCTACACCTTC. Its protein product is CASSPGAQDYGYTF.

The J gene is TRBJ1-1, the V gene TRBV10-3; 10 bases are shared with TRBD1. Trimming took 7 bases from V and 5 from J; bases not matched to a gene: 16. The CDR3 has 17 amino acids. From germline, CDR1 is ENHRY and CDR2 SYGVKD. The CDR3 here is CAIKTDKRQGARTEAFF. In nucleotides, the CDR3 is TGTGCCATCAAAACAGATAAAAGACAGGGGGCGAGGACTGAAGCTTTCTTT.

V gene TRBV7-9 combines with J gene TRBJ2-7; 8 bases are shared with TRBD1. V trimming: 5 bases; J trimming: 7 bases; junction bases outside the gene matches: 7. Germline assignment: CDR1 SEHNR and CDR2 FQNEAQ (reference sequence). There are 13 residues in the CDR3. The CDR3 nucleotides read TGTGCCAGCAGCCACAGACAGGGGCAGGAGCAGTACTTC. Translation gives CASSHRQGQEQYF.

J is TRBJ2-7 and V is TRBV7-2, with TRBD1 identical over 10 bases. Germline CDR1 and CDR2: SGHTA and FQGNSA. The CDR3 has 14 residues. Unmatched junction bases numbered 5, after V lost 3 bases and J lost 6 bases. DNA of the CDR3: TGTGCCAGCAGCTTCGACAGGGGGCAGCGCGAGCAGTACTTC. The encoded protein is CASSFDRGQREQYF.

This chain connects TRBV10-3 to TRBJ1-5; D possibly corresponds to TRBD1 (5 bases). The CDR3 has 16 amino acids. V was clipped by 5 bases and J by 1 base, with 15 bases between them. Germline CDR1 reads ENHRY; CDR2 reads SYGVKD. CDR3 region: CAISSSGLGSNQPQHF. CDR3 DNA sequence: TGTGCCATCAGTTCGTCAGGGTTAGGGAGCAATCAGCCCCAGCATTTT.

This chain uses TRBV6-1 with TRBJ1-3; D is unresolved. The germline CDR1 and CDR2 sequences are MNHNS and SASEGT. V was cut by 3 bases and J by 4 bases, with 7 bases left in between. The CDR3 contains 13 residues. The CDR3 region is CASSDGHGNTIYF. CDR3 bases: TGTGCCAGCAGTGACGGGCACGGAAACACCATATATTTT.